Below, one T cell receptor (beta chain) is given with its context. Mismatch with germline at one junction end may stem from a read error. This entry is derived from a study of T cell changes during pregnancy in multiple sclerosis. TCRdb keeps only in-frame clones here, not all; method: immunoSEQ multiplex PCR. The sample carries some 99,000 clones, 92% recorded once. CDR1 SGHTS and CDR2 YDEGEE come from the germline V gene. The CDR3 is 14 amino acids. The V gene is TRBV5-8, the J gene TRBJ1-2; 10 nucleotides align to TRBD1. The sample here was peripheral blood, taken after pregnancy. The sequence was collected from a female donor in good health, enrolled as a control in a pregnancy study. The CDR3 coding sequence is TGTGCCAGCAGCTTCTCCGGGACAGGGGCCCTTAATGGGTTC. Protein product: CASSFSGTGALNGF.